The 6 T cell receptor beta chains presented below share a single source sample, sequenced in a study of blood T cell repertoires in COVID-19. Here immunoSEQ multiplex PCR was the method, and the copy in TCRdb shows in-frame clones only, minus some. The data hold about 120,000 clones, with nearly 90% observed a single time. Sequenced: peripheral blood. The receptors come from a woman aged 60-75 years with COVID-19, enrolled during active disease.

The chain is built from TRBV5-4 and TRBJ1-2; 11 bases align to TRBD1. Germline values: CDR1 SGHNT, CDR2 YYREEE (reference sequence). The CDR3 contains 16 residues. With 4 bases clipped from V and 0 bases from J, the junction kept 5 bases outside the gene matches. CDR3 DNA: TGTGCCAGCAGCCCCGGGACAGGGGGTTCTAACTATGGCTACACCTTC. Residues: CASSPGTGGSNYGYTF.

This rearrangement joins TRBV10-1 to TRBJ2-7; TRBD2 is a possible D gene (7 bases). The CDR3 extends over 15 amino acids. Trimming stripped 6 bases from V and 0 bases from J, with 15 bases between. The germline gives CDR1 WNHNN, CDR2 SYGVQD (reference sequence). The CDR3 nucleotides read TGCGCCAGCAGGAGAGGGGGGGGTAGCTCCTACGAGCAGTACTTC. As protein: CASRRGGGSSYEQYF.

The chain is built from TRBV4-2 and TRBJ2-7, with 7 bases matching TRBD2. CDR3 length: 16 amino acids. The germline V gene encodes CDR1 LGHNA and CDR2 YNFKEQ. Germline trimming cut 6 bases from V and 0 bases from J; bases unmatched to any gene: 11. CDR3 DNA: TGTGCCAGCAGAAAAGAGGCCGGGGGGTTCTCCTACGAGCAGTACTTC. It codes for CASRKEAGGFSYEQYF.

The chain combines TRBV6-5 with TRBJ1-2; tentatively, D is TRBD1 (5 bases). Trimming removed 5 bases from V and 4 bases from J, with 14 bases in between. CDR3 length: 14 amino acids. The germline gives CDR1 MNHEY, CDR2 SVGAGI. CDR3 region: CASSRGSGPYGYTF. The CDR3, as DNA: TGTGCCAGCAGTAGGGGTAGTGGGCCCTATGGCTACACCTTC.

This clone was detected once. The chain has TRBV2 and TRBJ1-2, with D possibly being TRBD1 (6 bases). Germline CDR1 and CDR2: SNHLY and FYNNEI. There are 14 residues in the CDR3. Between the trimmed V and J ends, which lost 7 bases and 2 bases, there was a span of 14 bases. Written as DNA, the CDR3 is TGTGCCAGCACGGATGGGAGGGGGAACTATGGCTACACCTTC. Protein: CASTDGRGNYGYTF.

V is TRBV5-4 and J is TRBJ2-7; 8 bases fit TRBD1. Germline CDR1 SGHNT, CDR2 YYREEE (reference sequence). With 4 bases clipped from V and 3 bases from J, the junction kept 9 bases outside the gene matches. This CDR3 comprises 15 residues. CDR3 loop: CASSPPGQALYEQYF. DNA for the CDR3: TGTGCCAGCAGCCCACCGGGACAGGCACTCTACGAGCAGTACTTC.